The rows below give T cell receptor beta chains drawn from one sample of a study of cytomegalovirus exposure and HLA in healthy donors. The table came from immunoSEQ multiplex PCR; TCRdb's copy has only in-frame clones and leaves some out. This sample has 130,000 or so clones, with 75% to 80% found just once. The specimen was PBMCs. All receptors come from a woman between 55 and 75 years old in good health and CMV-seronegative. CDR3s include the opening cysteine and the closing phenylalanine or tryptophan. The order of the fields is V gene, J gene, clone size, D gene, CDR3 protein, CDR3 DNA. The D gene is left open where the match is weak. Clone size is stated in some rows and not others, as once, few, many or a class when expanded.

>TRBV6-5|TRBJ1-1|.|TRBD1
CASSYSGTANTEAFF
TGTGCCAGCAGTTACTCTGGGACAGCGAACACTGAAGCTTTCTTT
>TRBV6-6|TRBJ2-3|.|.
CASEAGTDTQYF
TGTGCCAGCGAGGCAGGGACAGATACGCAGTATTTT
>TRBV28|TRBJ1-5|.|.
CASTSNTERSQPQHF
TGTGCCAGCACCTCAAACACGGAAAGGAGTCAGCCCCAGCATTTT
>TRBV15|TRBJ1-4|.|.
CATSRTVNEKLFF
TGTGCCACCAGCCGGACAGTTAATGAAAAACTGTTTTTT
>TRBV5-1|TRBJ2-1|.|.
CASSLPQGGEQFF
TGCGCCAGCAGCTTACCACAGGGTGGTGAGCAGTTCTTC
>TRBV18|TRBJ2-1|few|TRBD2
CASSQSGGFTNEQFF
TGTGCCAGCTCTCAGAGCGGGGGATTCACCAATGAGCAGTTCTTC
>TRBV7-8|TRBJ2-1|.|TRBD1
CASNHPGQASNEQFF
TGTGCCAGCAACCACCCGGGACAGGCCTCAAATGAGCAGTTCTTC
>TRBV18|TRBJ1-1|few|TRBD1
CASSLGQGALNTEAFF
TGTGCCAGCTCACTTGGACAGGGGGCCTTGAACACTGAAGCTTTCTTT
>TRBV5-8|TRBJ1-2|.|.
CASSPGGARGYTF
TGTGCCAGCAGCCCCGGGGGGGCGCGGGGCTACACCTTC
>TRBV9|TRBJ2-7|.|TRBD2
CASSVLPRLARNEQYF
TGTGCCAGCAGCGTTCTACCAAGACTAGCGAGGAACGAGCAGTACTTC
>TRBV11-2|TRBJ2-3|.|TRBD1
CASRTLLRQGGTSTDTQYF
TGTGCCAGCAGAACTCTCCTCCGACAGGGCGGAACTAGCACAGATACGCAGTATTTT
>TRBV15|TRBJ2-7|once|TRBD1
CATSRGGQGADEQYF
TGTGCCACCAGCAGAGGAGGACAGGGGGCCGACGAGCAGTACTTC
>TRBV10-1|TRBJ2-2|.|.
CASSEGVANTGELFF
TGCGCCAGCAGTGAAGGAGTCGCGAACACCGGGGAGCTGTTTTTT
>TRBV18|TRBJ2-1|.|TRBD2
CASSPPGLAGGGGDNEQFF
TGTGCCAGCTCACCCCCGGGGCTAGCGGGGGGCGGAGGAGACAATGAGCAGTTCTTC
>TRBV10-1|TRBJ2-5|.|TRBD2
CASSESASGGQETQYF
TGCGCCAGCAGTGAGTCGGCTAGCGGGGGCCAAGAGACCCAGTACTTC
>TRBV27|TRBJ1-4|.|TRBD1
CASSFTTGGSEKLFF
TGTGCCAGCAGTTTTACGACAGGGGGCAGTGAAAAACTGTTTTTT
>TRBV5-1|TRBJ1-3|.|TRBD1
CASSSDRGSGNTIYF
TGCGCCAGCAGCTCGGACAGGGGGTCAGGAAACACCATATATTTT
>TRBV10-3|TRBJ1-1|.|TRBD1
CAIRGQSENTEAFF
TGTGCCATCAGGGGACAGAGTGAGAACACTGAAGCTTTCTTT
>TRBV7-6|TRBJ1-5|.|.
CASSFRTPAGFNQPQHF
TGTGCCAGCAGTTTTAGAACTCCTGCCGGGTTTAATCAGCCCCAGCATTTT
>TRBV5-4|TRBJ1-2|.|.
CASSTKGEVDGYTF
TGTGCCAGCAGCACCAAAGGGGAAGTTGATGGCTACACCTTC
>TRBV6-6|TRBJ1-5|few|TRBD1
CASSFRTGQDQPQHF
TGTGCCAGCAGTTTCCGGACAGGGCAGGATCAGCCCCAGCATTTT
>TRBV4-1|TRBJ1-5|.|.
CASSQVRTYSNQPQHF
TGCGCCAGCAGCCAAGTGAGGACATACAGCAATCAGCCCCAGCATTTT
>TRBV19|TRBJ1-1|.|TRBD1
CASSIPGQGNTEAFF
TGTGCCAGTAGTATACCGGGACAGGGGAACACTGAAGCTTTCTTT
>TRBV27|TRBJ1-3|.|.
CASSLTGRSGNTIYF
TGTGCCAGCAGTTTAACAGGCCGCTCTGGAAACACCATATATTTT
>TRBV2|TRBJ1-5|.|.
CASSGQYQPQHF
TGTGCCAGCAGTGGTCAGTATCAGCCCCAGCATTTT
>TRBV6-5|TRBJ2-7|.|.
CASSYNGTPYEQYF
TGTGCCAGCAGCTACAACGGGACACCATACGAGCAGTACTTC
>TRBV4-1|TRBJ2-5|once|TRBD1
CASSQGSTGGRETQYF
TGCGCCAGCAGCCAAGGGAGCACAGGGGGGAGAGAGACCCAGTACTTC
>TRBV7-8|TRBJ2-7|.|TRBD2
CASSIAGTSSSYEQYF
TGTGCCAGCAGCATAGCCGGGACTAGCTCTTCCTACGAGCAGTACTTC
>TRBV9|TRBJ2-5|.|.
CASSARDWTQETQYF
TGTGCCAGCAGCGCGAGGGATTGGACCCAAGAGACCCAGTACTTC
>TRBV5-1|TRBJ2-1|.|.
CASSSPPYSEQFF
TGCGCCAGCAGCTCTCCCCCCTATAGTGAGCAGTTCTTC
>TRBV5-1|TRBJ2-7|.|TRBD2
CASSLVLAGGPGLYEQYF
TGCGCCAGCAGCTTGGTCCTAGCGGGAGGGCCAGGACTCTACGAGCAGTACTTC
>TRBV5-1|TRBJ2-5|.|TRBD1
CASSLFTGEETQYF
TGCGCCAGCAGCTTGTTTACAGGGGAAGAGACCCAGTACTTC